The 13 T cell receptor beta chains given below trace back to one sample, sequenced in a study of Ad26.COV2.S vaccination and SARS-CoV-2 variants. Using immunoSEQ multiplex PCR, the repertoire was profiled, and TCRdb retains in-frame clones only, with some absent. The sample comprises around 250,000 clones, 87% of which are singletons, and just under 3% rests with the top ten. Specified treatment: around 19 received Ad26.COV2.S at low or high dose, single or two shots; about 5 received placebo; per-sample allocation not given. Specimens were obtained on day 63 following the first vaccine or placebo injection. The sequenced sample was peripheral blood, obtained in a trial of Ad26.COV2.S vaccine versus placebo. Every receptor here comes from a person aged 18 to 59 who received the Ad26.COV2.S COVID-19 vaccine or a placebo.

In this sample, this clone turned up once. The V gene is TRBV18, the J gene TRBJ2-3, with D perhaps TRBD2 (5 bases). Trimming removed 3 bases from V and 6 bases from J, with 10 bases in between. The CDR3 length is 13 residues. The germline V gene has CDR1 KGHSH and CDR2 LQKENI. The CDR3 DNA is TGTGCCAGCTCACCCTCCCAGCGGGATACGCAGTATTTT. As protein: CASSPSQRDTQYF. Supplemented by reference TRBV18 and TRBJ2-3, the full variable domain reads NAGVMQNPRHLVRRRGQEARLRCSPMKGHSHVYWYRQLPEEGLKFMVYLQKENIIDESGMPKERFSAEFPKEGPSILRIQQVVRGDSAAYFCASSPSQRDTQYFGPGTRLTVL.

The chain joins TRBV12-3 or TRBV12-4 to TRBJ2-7; 7 bases are shared with TRBD2. CDR3 length: 12 residues. Germline trimming cut 5 bases from V and 3 bases from J; bases unmatched to any gene: 1. The CDR3 here is CASSGGGYEQYF. CDR3 coding DNA: TGTGCCAGCAGTGGGGGGGGCTACGAGCAGTACTTC.

This chain joins TRBV9 and TRBJ2-3, with 13 bases lining up with TRBD2. The junction had 6 bases not matched to a gene; V was cut back by 5 bases and J by 3 bases. Germline loops: CDR1 SGDLS, CDR2 YYNGEE. The CDR3 totals 16 residues. The CDR3 DNA follows: TGTGCCAGCAGTTGGACTAGCGGGAGAATAACAGATACGCAGTATTTT. It specifies CASSWTSGRITDTQYF.

This clone was detected once. The chain is built from TRBV14 and TRBJ1-3; D gene ambiguous. Germline CDR1 is SGHDN and CDR2 is FVKESK. There are 14 residues in the CDR3. V was shortened by 4 bases and J by 4 bases, with 11 bases between the two germline ends. Here the CDR3 DNA reads TGTGCCAGCAGCCTACGGGGAAACGGAAACACCATATATTTT. Translating it yields CASSLRGNGNTIYF.

This rearrangement joins TRBV5-1 to TRBJ1-2; no firm D call. The CDR3 spans 14 residues. V was clipped by 4 bases and J by 4 bases, with 14 bases between them. Per the germline V gene, CDR1 is SGHRS and CDR2 is YFSETQ. The chain's CDR3 is CASSTGEVGYGYTF. Written as DNA, the CDR3 is TGCGCCAGCAGCACCGGGGAGGTTGGCTATGGCTACACCTTC.

This clone was recorded a few times. CDR3 amino acids: CASSQDRGDSPLHF. CDR3 nucleotide sequence: TGTGCCAGCAGCCAAGATAGAGGGGATTCACCCCTCCACTTT. The rearrangement uses TRBV4-2 and TRBJ1-6; a weak D match, TRBD1 (5 bases). V was cut by 0 bases and J by 8 bases, with 8 bases left in between. CDR1 and CDR2 from the germline V gene are LGHNA and YNFKEQ. There are 14 residues in the CDR3.

There are a few counts of this clone. The rearrangement joins TRBV7-2 to TRBJ2-1; 8 bases are shared with TRBD1. CDR3 length: 15 residues. Germline CDR1 and CDR2: SGHTA and FQGNSA. V dropped 2 bases and J dropped 6; count of bases not matched to a gene: 6. In nucleotides, the CDR3 is TGTGCCAGCAGCTTACAGACGGACAGGGCCAATGAGCAGTTCTTC. Its translation: CASSLQTDRANEQFF.

The gene calls are TRBV19 and TRBJ1-5; possibly TRBD1 for D (5 bases). Per the germline V gene, CDR1 is LNHDA and CDR2 is SQIVND (reference sequence). Trimming shortened V by 3 bases and J by 4 bases, and 7 bases separated the two germline ends. The CDR3 is 13 residues long. In nucleotides, the CDR3 is TGTGCCAGTAGTATGCAGGGAAATCAGCCCCAGCATTTT. Translation: CASSMQGNQPQHF.

The gene calls are TRBV7-8 and TRBJ2-2, with TRBD1 as a possible D gene (6 bases). Deletions cut 2 bases from V and 0 bases from J, with 13 bases between. Per the germline V gene, CDR1 is SGHVS and CDR2 is FQNEAQ. The CDR3 is 17 amino acids. In DNA form, the CDR3 reads TGTGCCAGCAGCTTATCCCCGGGACACTCGAACACCGGGGAGCTGTTTTTT. It translates to CASSLSPGHSNTGELFF.

V is TRBV3-1 (or the pseudogene TRBV3-2) and J is TRBJ2-5, with TRBD2 matching over 7 bases. CDR3 size: 15 residues. Germline lookup yields CDR1 LGHDT and CDR2 YNNKEL (reference sequence). V trimming: 6 bases; J trimming: 4 bases; junction bases outside the gene matches: 11. The CDR3 here is CASSGWAAGRETQYF. The CDR3 DNA sequence: TGTGCCAGCAGTGGCTGGGCAGCGGGACGAGAGACCCAGTACTTC.

The rearrangement joins TRBV12-5 to TRBJ1-1; D remains ambiguous. The CDR3 runs 15 residues. Germline CDR1 is LGHNT and CDR2 is FRNRAP. V lost 3 bases, J lost 2 bases, and 13 bases lay in between. CDR3 coding DNA: TGTGCTAGTGGTTTTAGGACGGTGGCAAACACTGAAGCTTTCTTT. It encodes CASGFRTVANTEAFF. Filled out from reference TRBV12-5 and TRBJ1-1, the complete variable domain reads DARVTQTPRHKVTEMGQEVTMRCQPILGHNTVFWYRQTMMQGLELLAYFRNRAPLDDSGMPKDRFSAEMPDATLATLKIQPSEPRDSAVYFCASGFRTVANTEAFFGQGTRLTVV.

V and J are TRBV20-1 and TRBJ2-1, with 10 bases fitting TRBD2. There are 16 residues in the CDR3. Germline CDR1 reads DFQATT; CDR2 reads SNEGSKA (reference sequence). The V gene end was trimmed by 3 bases and the J gene end by 0 bases; junction bases not matched to a gene: 5. CDR3 coding DNA: TGCAGTGCTAGTAGCGGGGGGCCCTTCTCCTACAATGAGCAGTTCTTC. Translation: CSASSGGPFSYNEQFF.

The V and J genes are TRBV19 and TRBJ1-1, with D perhaps matching TRBD1 (6 bases). Germline V CDR1 and CDR2: LNHDA, SQIVND (reference sequence). The CDR3 covers 13 residues. Trimming took off 9 bases at V and 13 bases at J, with 24 bases between the two ends. Written as DNA, the CDR3 is TGTGCCAGCCAGGAGGGACACCCTCCCGATCTTTTCTTT. Amino acid sequence: CASQEGHPPDLFF.